This T cell receptor (beta chain) was found in a study of cytomegalovirus exposure and HLA in healthy donors. Study outcomes and limitations: TCR beta chain V- and J-gene trimming was linked, in a later analysis, to a missense variant in DCLRE1C. Per a later analysis, about 17,000 TCR beta sequences showed association with HLA alleles at 0.05 false discovery rate. In a later analysis, a genetic analysis reported fewer productive-TCR N-insertions in an Asian-associated ancestry cluster than the cohort average.

Comment on this clone: Its antigen is not known.

The CDR3 loop spans 16 amino acids. Germline values: CDR1 LNHDA, CDR2 SQIVND (reference sequence). The V and J ends lost 4 bases and 5 bases, in that order; junction bases with no gene match: 8. The PCR contained 60 Vbeta and 13 Jbeta primers. Measured with immunoSEQ multiplex PCR; TCRdb has only the in-frame clones, and not every one. This sample's table reports some 48,000 clones. The chain is built from TRBV19 and TRBJ2-1; 10 bases are shared with TRBD2. This clonotype was obtained from a man in his forties in good health and CMV-seropositive. The sequenced sample consisted of PBMCs. CDR3 sequence reads: CASSRTSGGANNEQFF. As DNA, the CDR3 is TGTGCCAGTAGTAGGACGAGCGGGGGGGCTAACAATGAGCAGTTCTTC. Full variable domain (remainder filled in from reference TRBV19 and TRBJ2-1): DGGITQSPKYLFRKEGQNVTLSCEQNLNHDAMYWYRQDPGQGLRLIYYSQIVNDFQKGDIAEGYSVSREKKESFPLTVTSAQKNPTAFYLCASSRTSGGANNEQFFGPGTRLTVL.